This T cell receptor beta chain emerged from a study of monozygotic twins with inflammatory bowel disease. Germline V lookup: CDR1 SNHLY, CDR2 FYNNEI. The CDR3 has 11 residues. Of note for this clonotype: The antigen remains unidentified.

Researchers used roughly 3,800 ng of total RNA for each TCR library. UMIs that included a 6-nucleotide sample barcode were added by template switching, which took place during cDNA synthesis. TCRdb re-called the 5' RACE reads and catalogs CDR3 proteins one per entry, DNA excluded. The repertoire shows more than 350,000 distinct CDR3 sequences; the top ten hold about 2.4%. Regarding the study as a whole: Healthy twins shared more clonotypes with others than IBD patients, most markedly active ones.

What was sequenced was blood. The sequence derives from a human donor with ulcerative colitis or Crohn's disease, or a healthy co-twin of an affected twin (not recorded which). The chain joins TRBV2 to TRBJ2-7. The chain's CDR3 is CASSNHYEQYF.